This T cell receptor (beta chain) was profiled in a study of blood T cell repertoires in COVID-19. Study in general: The study drew acute and convalescent COVID-19 samples from the United States, Italy and Spain. Sources were T cells, B-cell-depleted T cells, or PBMCs; the material itself was cDNA or gDNA.

CDR3 length equals 19 residues. Per germline, CDR1 SGDLS and CDR2 YYNGEE. The trim removed 4 bases at V and 4 bases at J, leaving 16 bases unmatched. Authors' methods: Nucleated cell number was recorded as an estimate derived from reference gene primer amplification. Profiled with immunoSEQ multiplex PCR; TCRdb holds only in-frame clones, not every one. V, J and clone size are taken as reported in that table, and D and trimming were inferred from the DNA itself. The sample lists some 160,000 clones; approximately 79% were seen once. Sequencing was carried out using peripheral blood. The chain has TRBV9 and TRBJ2-2; 10 bases fit TRBD2. The sequence was collected from a man in his forties or fifties with active or convalescent COVID-19. The chain's CDR3 is CASSPPVGLAGEGTGELFF. As DNA, the CDR3 is TGTGCCAGCAGCCCCCCCGTGGGGCTAGCGGGAGAGGGCACCGGGGAGCTGTTTTTT.